This T cell receptor beta chain derives from a study of identical twins. TCRdb called the 5' RACE reads again in MiXCR, with one record for every CDR3 protein. The table records 200,000 to 250,000 distinct CDR3 sequences, 6.5% of them present only once. The CDR3 runs 15 residues. V was shortened by 7 bases and J by 0 bases, with 13 bases between the two germline ends. Germline CDR1 reads KGHSH; CDR2 reads LQKENI. This clonotype was recorded a few times. This sample was also put to use in a study of T cells expressing NK-cell markers.

Sequencing was performed on CD8+ T cells sorted from blood. The chain couples TRBV18 to TRBJ2-1; D is perhaps TRBD2 (6 bases). This clonotype was obtained from a woman between 18 and 29 years old in good health. This chain's CDR3 is CASLPGLSSYNEQFF. CDR3 DNA: TGTGCCAGCTTACCGGGACTCAGCTCCTACAATGAGCAGTTCTTC.